Below, one TCR beta chain is given with its context. The data stem from a study of tumor-infiltrating lymphocytes in primary liver carcinoma. Germline DNA was also extracted, and blood RNA derived from unsorted whole blood. The CDR3 has 16 amino acids. The junction had 11 bases not matched to a gene; V was cut back by 6 bases and J by 4 bases. Germline V gives CDR1 MNHEY, CDR2 SVGEGT. With a constant-region primer, TCR beta cDNA was made from 450 to 500 ng of total RNA. Nested multiplex PCR, run for three rounds with slightly modified ARM-PCR, yielded TCR beta libraries. Both of the initial two PCR rounds ran for approximately 11 cycles and employed TRBV1-TRBV30 forward primers alongside a C-beta reverse primer. MiXCR, applied by TCRdb to the multiplex PCR reads, yields one record per CDR3 protein. The sample has 310,000 or so distinct CDR3 sequences, almost 60% seen once.

The specimen was peripheral blood. The gene calls are TRBV6-2 or TRBV6-3 and TRBJ2-2; 7 nucleotides match TRBD2. The origin of this receptor is a woman in her 30s with primary liver carcinoma and hepatitis B virus infection. CDR3 protein: CASSLGGGGGTGELFF. The CDR3 DNA is TGTGCCAGCAGCCTCGGTGGGGGGGGAGGCACCGGGGAGCTGTTTTTT.